These T cell receptor beta chains were read from a single sample in a study of blood T cell repertoires in COVID-19. Assay used: immunoSEQ multiplex PCR; TCRdb lists only in-frame clones, some missing. The sample carries fewer than 350,000 clones, around 90% recorded once. The sequenced material came from PBMCs or T cells enriched from blood (not recorded which). The origin of the receptors is a man between 60 and 75 years old who had recovered from COVID-19. Both conserved end residues are part of each CDR3. The D gene is left open where the match is weak. Clone size is stated in some rows and not others, as once, few, many or a class when expanded.

j_call d_call clone_size v_call cdr3_aa cdr3_nt
TRBJ2-3 TRBD1 . TRBV7-3 CASSDPRAGGFGDTQYF TGTGCCAGCAGCGACCCCCGAGCAGGGGGCTTTGGAGATACGCAGTATTTT
TRBJ2-7 . . TRBV7-3 CASSLTGGPRGSEQYF TGTGCCAGCAGCTTAACGGGGGGACCTCGGGGCAGCGAGCAGTACTTC
TRBJ2-5 . few TRBV25-1 CASSEPSNQETQYF TGTGCCAGCAGTGAACCGAGCAACCAAGAGACCCAGTACTTC
TRBJ2-7 . . TRBV7-6 CASSPVPGATYEQYF TGTGCCAGCAGCCCAGTACCAGGCGCTACCTACGAGCAGTACTTC
TRBJ2-1 . . TRBV6-1 CASSEQGIPLYEQFF TGTGCCAGCAGTGAACAGGGGATCCCCTTATATGAGCAGTTCTTC
TRBJ2-3 . . TRBV5-1 CASSLASGMDTQYF TGCGCCAGCAGCTTGGCCTCAGGGATGGATACGCAGTATTTT
TRBJ1-2 TRBD1 few TRBV28 CASSSSQGARGYTF TGTGCCAGCAGTTCCTCCCAGGGGGCGCGAGGCTACACCTTC
TRBJ2-3 . . TRBV23-1 CAPKGGTDTQYF TGCGCCCCCAAAGGGGGTACAGATACGCAGTATTTT
TRBJ2-3 TRBD2 . TRBV10-3 CAISEAGRGSDTQYF TGTGCCATCAGTGAAGCGGGGAGGGGATCAGATACGCAGTATTTT
TRBJ2-4 . . TRBV19 CASSMAGAKNIQYF TGTGCCAGTAGTATGGCAGGGGCCAAAAACATTCAGTACTTC
TRBJ2-7 . . TRBV4-2 CASSWQAGAYEQYF TGTGCCAGCAGTTGGCAAGCGGGCGCCTACGAGCAGTACTTC
TRBJ2-1 . . TRBV28 CASSWTVGNEQFF TGTGCCAGCAGTTGGACAGTTGGAAATGAGCAGTTCTTC
TRBJ1-4 . . TRBV5-1 CASSLPQGTNEKLFF TGCGCCAGCAGCTTACCACAGGGAACTAATGAAAAACTGTTTTTT
TRBJ2-3 TRBD2 . TRBV11-2 CASSLGRTSGTTDTQYF TGTGCCAGCAGCCTCGGTCGGACTAGCGGGACTACAGATACGCAGTATTTT
TRBJ2-7 TRBD2 . TRBV2 CASSGTSGRGEQYF TGTGCCAGCAGTGGGACTAGCGGGAGAGGTGAGCAGTACTTC
TRBJ1-3 TRBD1 . TRBV9 CASSVQGAGNTIYF TGTGCCAGCAGCGTCCAGGGGGCTGGAAACACCATATATTTT
TRBJ2-1 . . TRBV6-2/TRBV6-3 CASSYYPGKPWDEQFF TGTGCCAGCAGTTACTATCCGGGTAAACCGTGGGATGAGCAGTTCTTC
TRBJ1-5 TRBD1 . TRBV5-1 CASSLDPDRNQPQHF TGCGCCAGCAGCTTGGACCCGGACAGGAACCAGCCCCAGCATTTT
TRBJ2-7 TRBD1 . TRBV2 CASSEFGTGADYEQYF TGTGCCAGCAGTGAATTCGGGACAGGGGCAGACTACGAGCAGTACTTC
TRBJ1-3 . . TRBV9 CASSRESSGNTIYF TGTGCCAGCAGCAGAGAGTCATCTGGAAACACCATATATTTT
TRBJ2-5 . . TRBV3-1/TRBV3-2 CASSQALGQETQYF TGTGCCAGCAGCCAAGCGCTCGGTCAAGAGACCCAGTACTTC
TRBJ2-3 TRBD2 . TRBV4-2 CASSQESLLAGGGDTQYF TGTGCCAGCAGCCAAGAGTCTCTTCTAGCGGGAGGAGGAGATACGCAGTATTTT
TRBJ2-7 TRBD2 . TRBV3-1/TRBV3-2 CASRADGGRAEQYF TGTGCCAGCAGGGCCGACGGCGGGAGGGCCGAGCAGTACTTC
TRBJ2-7 TRBD2 . TRBV11-2 CASSLPSGGAEEQYF TGTGCCAGCAGCTTACCTAGCGGGGGAGCGGAAGAGCAGTACTTC
TRBJ2-5 TRBD1 . TRBV27 CASSSRGQGVFGETQYF TGTGCCAGCAGTTCACGGGGACAGGGGGTTTTCGGGGAGACCCAGTACTTC